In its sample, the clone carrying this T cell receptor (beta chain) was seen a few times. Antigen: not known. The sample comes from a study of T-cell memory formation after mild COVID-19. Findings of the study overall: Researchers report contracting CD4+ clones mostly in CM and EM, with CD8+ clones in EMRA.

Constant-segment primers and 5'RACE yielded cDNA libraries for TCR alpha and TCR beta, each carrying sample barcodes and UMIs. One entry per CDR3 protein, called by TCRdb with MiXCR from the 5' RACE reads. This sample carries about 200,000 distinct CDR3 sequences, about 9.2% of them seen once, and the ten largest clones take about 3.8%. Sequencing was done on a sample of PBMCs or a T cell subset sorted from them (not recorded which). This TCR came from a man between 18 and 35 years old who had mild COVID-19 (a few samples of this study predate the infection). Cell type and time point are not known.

The CDR3 sequence is CASSSTPGQGDTQYF. The CDR3 DNA is TGCGCCAGCAGCTCGACACCGGGACAGGGAGATACGCAGTATTTT. The rearrangement uses TRBV5-1 and TRBJ2-3, with 9 positions matching TRBD1. The CDR3 has 15 amino acids. Germline-derived CDR1 and CDR2 are SGHRS and YFSETQ. The trim removed 3 bases at V and 5 bases at J, leaving 7 bases unmatched. The entire variable domain, with the rest obtained from reference TRBV5-1 and TRBJ2-3, is as follows: KAGVTQTPRYLIKTRGQQVTLSCSPISGHRSVSWYQQTPGQGLQFLFEYFSETQRNKGNFPGRFSGRQFSNSRSEMNVSTLELGDSALYLCASSSTPGQGDTQYFGPGTRLTVL.